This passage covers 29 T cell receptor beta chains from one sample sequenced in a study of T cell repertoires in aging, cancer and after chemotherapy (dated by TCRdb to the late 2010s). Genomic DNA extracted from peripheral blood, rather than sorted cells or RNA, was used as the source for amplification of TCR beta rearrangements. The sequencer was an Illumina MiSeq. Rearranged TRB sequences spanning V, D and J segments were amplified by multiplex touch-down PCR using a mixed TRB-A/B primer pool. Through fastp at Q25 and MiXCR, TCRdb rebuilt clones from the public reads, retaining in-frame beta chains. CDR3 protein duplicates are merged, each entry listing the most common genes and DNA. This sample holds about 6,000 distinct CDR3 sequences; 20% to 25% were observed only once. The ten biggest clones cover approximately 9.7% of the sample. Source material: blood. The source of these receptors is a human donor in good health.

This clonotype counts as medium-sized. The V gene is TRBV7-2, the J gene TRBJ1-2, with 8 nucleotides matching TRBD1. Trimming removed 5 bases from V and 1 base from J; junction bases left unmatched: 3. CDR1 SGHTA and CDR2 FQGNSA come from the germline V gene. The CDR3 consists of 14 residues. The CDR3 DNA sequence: TGTGCCAGCAGCAGGGACAGGCTTAACTATGGCTACACCTTC. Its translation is CASSRDRLNYGYTF.

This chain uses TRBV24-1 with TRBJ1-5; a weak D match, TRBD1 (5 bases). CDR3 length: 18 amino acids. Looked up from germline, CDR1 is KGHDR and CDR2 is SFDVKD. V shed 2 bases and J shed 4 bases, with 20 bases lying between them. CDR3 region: CATSDSGTGGFDNQPQHF. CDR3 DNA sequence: TGTGCCACCAGTGATTCGGGGACCGGCGGGTTTGATAATCAGCCCCAGCATTTT.

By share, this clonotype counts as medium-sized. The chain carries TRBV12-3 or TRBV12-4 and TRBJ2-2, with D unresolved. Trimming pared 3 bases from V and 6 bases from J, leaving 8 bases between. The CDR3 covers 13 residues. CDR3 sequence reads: CASSLQQAGELFF. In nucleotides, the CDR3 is TGTGCCAGCAGTTTGCAGCAAGCCGGGGAGCTGTTTTTT.

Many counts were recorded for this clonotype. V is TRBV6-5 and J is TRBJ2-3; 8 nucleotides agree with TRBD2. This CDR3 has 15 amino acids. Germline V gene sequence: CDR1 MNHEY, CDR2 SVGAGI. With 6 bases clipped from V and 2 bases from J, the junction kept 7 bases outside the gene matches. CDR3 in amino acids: CASSLAGLLTDTQYF. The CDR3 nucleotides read TGTGCCAGCAGCTTAGCGGGACTCCTCACAGATACGCAGTATTTT.

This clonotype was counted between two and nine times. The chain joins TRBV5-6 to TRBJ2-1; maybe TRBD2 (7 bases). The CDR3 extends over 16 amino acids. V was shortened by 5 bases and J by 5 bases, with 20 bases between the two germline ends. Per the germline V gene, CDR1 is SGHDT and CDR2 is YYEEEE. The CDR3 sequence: CASRSRGAVRNNEQFF. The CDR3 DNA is TGTGCCAGCAGGTCTCGGGGGGCGGTAAGGAACAATGAGCAGTTCTTC. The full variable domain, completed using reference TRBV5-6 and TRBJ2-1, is DAGVTQSPTHLIKTRGQQVTLRCSPKSGHDTVSWYQQALGQGPQFIFQYYEEEERQRGNFPDRFSGHQFPNYSSELNVNALLLGDSALYLCASRSRGAVRNNEQFFGPGTRLTVL.

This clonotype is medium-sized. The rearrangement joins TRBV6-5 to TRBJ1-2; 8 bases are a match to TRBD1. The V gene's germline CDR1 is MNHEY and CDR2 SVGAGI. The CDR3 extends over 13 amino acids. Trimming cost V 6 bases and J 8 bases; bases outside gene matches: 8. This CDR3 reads CASRSRWTGGYTF. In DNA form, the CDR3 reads TGTGCCAGCAGGTCGAGGTGGACAGGGGGCTACACCTTC.

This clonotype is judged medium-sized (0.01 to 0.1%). Here the CDR3 reads CAIRPSGTGGSGEQYF. The CDR3 nucleotides read TGTGCCATCCGTCCATCCGGGACAGGGGGAAGTGGTGAGCAGTACTTC. V and J are TRBV10-3 and TRBJ2-7; 11 positions agree with TRBD1. Losses at the gene ends were 8 bases for V and 7 bases for J; bases not matched to a gene: 16. CDR3 size: 16 residues. Germline V gene sequence: CDR1 ENHRY, CDR2 SYGVKD.

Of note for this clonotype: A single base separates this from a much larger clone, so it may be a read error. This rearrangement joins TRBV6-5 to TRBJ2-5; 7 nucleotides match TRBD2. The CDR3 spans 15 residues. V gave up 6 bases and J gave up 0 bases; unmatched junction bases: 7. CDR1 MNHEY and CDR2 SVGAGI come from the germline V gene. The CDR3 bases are TGTGCCAGCAGCCCTCTCAGCGGGGACCAAGAGACCCAGTACTTC. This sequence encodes CASSPLSGDQETQYF.

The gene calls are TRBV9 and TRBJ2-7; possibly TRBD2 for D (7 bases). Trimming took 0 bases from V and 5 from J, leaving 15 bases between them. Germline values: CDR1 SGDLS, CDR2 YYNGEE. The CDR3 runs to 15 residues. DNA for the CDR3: TGTGCCAGCAGCGTAGCCTTGGCGGGGGCCGACGAGCAGTACTTC. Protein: CASSVALAGADEQYF.

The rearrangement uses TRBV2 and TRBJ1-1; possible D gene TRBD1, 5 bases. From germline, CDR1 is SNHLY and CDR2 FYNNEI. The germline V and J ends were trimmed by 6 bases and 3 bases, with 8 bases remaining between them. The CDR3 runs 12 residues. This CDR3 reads CASRGGDTEAFF. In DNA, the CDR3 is TGTGCCAGCAGGGGGGGGGACACTGAAGCTTTCTTT.

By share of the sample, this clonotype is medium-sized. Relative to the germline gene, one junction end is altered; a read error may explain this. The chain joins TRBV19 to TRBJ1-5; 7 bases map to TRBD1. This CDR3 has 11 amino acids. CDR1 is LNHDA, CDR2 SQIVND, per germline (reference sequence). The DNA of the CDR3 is TGTGCCAGTAGTCGACAGGGTCAAATGGGTTTT. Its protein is CASSRQGQMGF.

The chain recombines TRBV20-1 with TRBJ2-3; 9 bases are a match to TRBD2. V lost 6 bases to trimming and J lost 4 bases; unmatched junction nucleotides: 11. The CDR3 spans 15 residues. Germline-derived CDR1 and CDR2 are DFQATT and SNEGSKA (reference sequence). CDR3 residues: CSARWVAGDPDTQYF. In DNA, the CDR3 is TGCAGTGCCCGCTGGGTAGCGGGAGATCCAGATACGCAGTATTTT.

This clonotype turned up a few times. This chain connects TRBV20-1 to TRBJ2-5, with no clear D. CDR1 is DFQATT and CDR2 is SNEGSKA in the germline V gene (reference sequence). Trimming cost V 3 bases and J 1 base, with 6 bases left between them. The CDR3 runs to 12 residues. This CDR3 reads CSASLLQETQYF. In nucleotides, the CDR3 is TGCAGTGCTAGTCTACTCCAAGAGACCCAGTACTTC.

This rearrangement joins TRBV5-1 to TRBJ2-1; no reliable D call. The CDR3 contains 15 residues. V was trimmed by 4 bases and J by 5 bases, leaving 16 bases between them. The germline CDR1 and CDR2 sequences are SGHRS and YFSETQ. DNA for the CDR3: TGCGCCAGCAGCGCGGATCTCCGGGTAAACAATGAGCAGTTCTTC. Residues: CASSADLRVNNEQFF.

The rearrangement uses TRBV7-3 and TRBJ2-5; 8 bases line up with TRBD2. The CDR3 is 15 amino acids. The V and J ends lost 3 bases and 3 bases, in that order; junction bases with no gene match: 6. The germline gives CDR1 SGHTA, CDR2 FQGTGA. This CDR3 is CASSLSLAGKETQYF. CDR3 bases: TGTGCCAGCAGCTTGAGTCTAGCGGGCAAAGAGACCCAGTACTTC.

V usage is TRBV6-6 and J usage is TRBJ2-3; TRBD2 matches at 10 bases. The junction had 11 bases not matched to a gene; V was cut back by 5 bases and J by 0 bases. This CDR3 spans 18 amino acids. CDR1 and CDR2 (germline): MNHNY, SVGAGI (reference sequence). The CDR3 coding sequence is TGTGCCAGCAGTGTGACTAGCGGGTACGACCCTAGCACAGATACGCAGTATTTT. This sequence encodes CASSVTSGYDPSTDTQYF.

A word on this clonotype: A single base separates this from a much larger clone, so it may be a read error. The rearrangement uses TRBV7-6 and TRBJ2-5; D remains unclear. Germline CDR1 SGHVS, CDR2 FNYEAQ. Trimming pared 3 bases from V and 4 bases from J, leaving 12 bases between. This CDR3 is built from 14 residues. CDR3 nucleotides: TGTGCCAGCAGCTTGAACCCGTCGGGAGAGACCCAGTACTTC. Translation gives CASSLNPSGETQYF.

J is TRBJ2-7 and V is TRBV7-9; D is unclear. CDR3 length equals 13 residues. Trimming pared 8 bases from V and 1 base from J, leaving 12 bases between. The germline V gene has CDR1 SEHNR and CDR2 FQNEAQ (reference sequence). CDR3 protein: CASAALPSYEQYF. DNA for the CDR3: TGTGCCAGCGCCGCTCTCCCATCCTACGAGCAGTACTTC.

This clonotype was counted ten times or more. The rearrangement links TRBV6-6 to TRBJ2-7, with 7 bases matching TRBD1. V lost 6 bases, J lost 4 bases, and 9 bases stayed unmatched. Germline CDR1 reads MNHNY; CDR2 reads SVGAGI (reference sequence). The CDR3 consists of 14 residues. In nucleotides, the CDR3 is TGTGCCAGCAGCCCCCGGGACAGATTATACGAGCAGTACTTC. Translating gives CASSPRDRLYEQYF.

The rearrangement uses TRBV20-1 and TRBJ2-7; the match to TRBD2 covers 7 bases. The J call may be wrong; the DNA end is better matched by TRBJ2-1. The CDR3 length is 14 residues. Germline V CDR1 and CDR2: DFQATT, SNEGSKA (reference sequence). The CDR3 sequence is CSAGGERAYNEQFF. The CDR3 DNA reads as TGCAGTGCGGGGGGGGAGAGAGCCTACAATGAGCAGTTCTTC.

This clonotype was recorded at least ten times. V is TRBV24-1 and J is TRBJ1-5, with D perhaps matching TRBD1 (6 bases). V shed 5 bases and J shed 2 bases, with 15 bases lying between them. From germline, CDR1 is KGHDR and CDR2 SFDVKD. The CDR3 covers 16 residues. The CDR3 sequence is CATSAKGRGGNQPQHF. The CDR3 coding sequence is TGTGCCACCAGTGCCAAAGGCAGGGGCGGCAATCAGCCCCAGCATTTT.

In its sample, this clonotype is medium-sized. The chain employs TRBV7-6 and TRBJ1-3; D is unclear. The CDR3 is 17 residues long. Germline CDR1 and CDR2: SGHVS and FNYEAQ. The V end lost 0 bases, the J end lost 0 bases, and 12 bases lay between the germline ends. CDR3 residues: CASSLALGGNSGNTIYF. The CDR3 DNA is TGTGCCAGCAGCTTAGCGCTCGGAGGAAACTCTGGAAACACCATATATTTT.

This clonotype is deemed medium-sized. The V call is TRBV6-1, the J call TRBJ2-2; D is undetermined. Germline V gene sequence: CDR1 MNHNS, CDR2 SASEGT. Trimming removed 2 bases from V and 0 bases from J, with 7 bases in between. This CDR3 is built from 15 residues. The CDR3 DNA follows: TGTGCCAGCAGTGAACGGAGTACGAACACCGGGGAGCTGTTTTTT. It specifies CASSERSTNTGELFF.

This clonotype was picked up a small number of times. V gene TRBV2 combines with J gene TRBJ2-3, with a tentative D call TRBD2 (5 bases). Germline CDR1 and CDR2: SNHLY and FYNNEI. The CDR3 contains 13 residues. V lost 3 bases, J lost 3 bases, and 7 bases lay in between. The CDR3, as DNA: TGTGCCAGCAGTGACACTAGAACAGATACGCAGTATTTT. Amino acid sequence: CASSDTRTDTQYF.

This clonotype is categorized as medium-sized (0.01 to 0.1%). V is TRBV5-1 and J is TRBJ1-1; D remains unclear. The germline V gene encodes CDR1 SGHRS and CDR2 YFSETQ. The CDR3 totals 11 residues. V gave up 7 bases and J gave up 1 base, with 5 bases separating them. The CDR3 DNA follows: TGCGCCAGCCAGGAGAACACTGAAGCTTTCTTT. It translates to CASQENTEAFF.

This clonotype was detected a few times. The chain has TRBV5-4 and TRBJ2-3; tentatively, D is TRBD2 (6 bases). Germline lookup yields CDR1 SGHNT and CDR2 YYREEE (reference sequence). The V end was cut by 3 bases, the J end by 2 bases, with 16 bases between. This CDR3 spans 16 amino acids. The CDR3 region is CASSSAGRRATDTQYF. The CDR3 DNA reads TGTGCCAGCAGCTCGGCAGGGAGGAGGGCCACAGATACGCAGTATTTT.

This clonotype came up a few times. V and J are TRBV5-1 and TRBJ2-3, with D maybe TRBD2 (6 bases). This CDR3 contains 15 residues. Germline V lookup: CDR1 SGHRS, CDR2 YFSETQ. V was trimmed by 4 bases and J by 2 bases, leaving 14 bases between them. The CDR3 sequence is CASSRGLSHTDTQYF. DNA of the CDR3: TGCGCCAGCAGCAGGGGACTCAGTCACACAGATACGCAGTATTTT.

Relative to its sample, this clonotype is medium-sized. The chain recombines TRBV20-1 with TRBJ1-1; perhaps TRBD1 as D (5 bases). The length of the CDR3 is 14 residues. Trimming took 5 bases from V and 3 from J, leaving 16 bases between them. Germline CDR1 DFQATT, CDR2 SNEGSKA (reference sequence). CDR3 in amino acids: CSAPTGGVDTEAFF. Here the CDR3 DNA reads TGCAGTGCTCCAACGGGGGGGGTCGACACTGAAGCTTTCTTT.

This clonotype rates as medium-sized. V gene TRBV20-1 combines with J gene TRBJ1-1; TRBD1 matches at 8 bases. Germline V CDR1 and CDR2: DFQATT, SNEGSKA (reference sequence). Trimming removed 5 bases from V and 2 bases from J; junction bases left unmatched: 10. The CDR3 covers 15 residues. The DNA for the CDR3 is TGCAGTGCTGCGAACCCGACAGGGGATAACACTGAAGCTTTCTTT. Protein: CSAANPTGDNTEAFF.